The clone carrying this TCR beta chain was seen only once. The antigen remains unidentified. Germline CDR1 and CDR2: SQVTM and ANQGSEA. The CDR3 length is 11 residues. Profiling relied on immunoSEQ multiplex PCR, and the TCRdb table lists in-frame clones only, not all of them. This sample has roughly 30,000 clones, with under 80% found just once. This entry is derived from a study of STAT5B mutations in CD4+ large granular lymphocyte leukemia. General observations from the study: 8/27 top patient clones versus 2/35 control clones were TRBV06-family. Approximately 25% of private leukemic clonotypes occurred rarely in other patients' non-leukemic repertoires. The CD4+ versus CD8+ T-LGLL clonality difference may reflect limited sample size.

The specimen sequenced was CD4+ T cells from blood buffy coats. The clonotype was recovered from a human donor in good health. The chain couples TRBV29-1 to TRBJ2-5, with no clear D. Matching the DNA end better, TRBJ2-7 makes the J call doubtful. This chain's CDR3 is CSVSFRDEQYF. In DNA form, the CDR3 reads TGCAGCGTCTCTTTCCGGGACGAGCAGTACTTC.